The 2 T cell receptor beta chains below come from one sample, sequenced in a study of T cell changes during pregnancy in multiple sclerosis. Using immunoSEQ multiplex PCR, the repertoire was profiled, and TCRdb retains in-frame clones only, with some absent. The sample records under 50,000 clones, roughly 90% being singletons. The sample in question was CD8+ T cells from peripheral blood mononuclear cells, obtained in the third trimester of pregnancy. All receptors derive from a female donor with multiple sclerosis, enrolled in a pregnancy study.

This chain uses TRBV14 with TRBJ2-2; maybe TRBD2 (5 bases). Germline loops: CDR1 SGHDN, CDR2 FVKESK. The CDR3 loop spans 16 amino acids. Trimming took off 1 base at V and 0 bases at J, with 9 bases between the two ends. CDR3 in amino acids: CASSQGGLSNTGELFF. The CDR3 DNA sequence: TGTGCCAGCAGCCAAGGCGGGCTTTCGAACACCGGGGAGCTGTTTTTT.

V and J are TRBV6-5 and TRBJ2-1; weak D call: TRBD2 (5 bases). The CDR3 spans 13 residues. V shed 6 bases and J shed 4 bases, with 10 bases lying between them. Germline assignment: CDR1 MNHEY and CDR2 SVGAGI. The CDR3, as DNA: TGTGCCAGCAGCCTAAGCGGTTACAATGAGCAGTTCTTC. This translates into CASSLSGYNEQFF.